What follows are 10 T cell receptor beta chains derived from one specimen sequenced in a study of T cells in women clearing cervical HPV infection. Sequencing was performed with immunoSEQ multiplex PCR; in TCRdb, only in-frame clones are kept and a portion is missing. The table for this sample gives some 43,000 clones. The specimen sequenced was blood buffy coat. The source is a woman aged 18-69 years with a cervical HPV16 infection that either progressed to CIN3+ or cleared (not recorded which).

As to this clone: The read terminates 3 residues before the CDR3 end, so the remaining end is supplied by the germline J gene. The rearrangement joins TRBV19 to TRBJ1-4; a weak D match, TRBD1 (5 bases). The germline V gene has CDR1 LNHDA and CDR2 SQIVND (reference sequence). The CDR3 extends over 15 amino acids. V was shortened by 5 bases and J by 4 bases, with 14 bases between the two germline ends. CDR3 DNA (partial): TGTGCCAGTAGTTCCGGGGGAGGGCTTAATGAAAAA. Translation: CASSSGGGLNEK. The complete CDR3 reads CASSSGGGLNEKLFF. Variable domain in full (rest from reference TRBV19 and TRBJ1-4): DGGITQSPKYLFRKEGQNVTLSCEQNLNHDAMYWYRQDPGQGLRLIYYSQIVNDFQKGDIAEGYSVSREKKESFPLTVTSAQKNPTAFYLCASSSGGGLNEKLFFGSGTQLSVL.

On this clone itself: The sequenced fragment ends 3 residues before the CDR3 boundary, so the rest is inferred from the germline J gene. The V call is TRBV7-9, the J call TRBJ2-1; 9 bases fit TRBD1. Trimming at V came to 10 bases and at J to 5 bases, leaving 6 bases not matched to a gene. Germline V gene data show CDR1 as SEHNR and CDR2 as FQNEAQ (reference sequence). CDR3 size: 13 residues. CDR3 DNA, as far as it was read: TGTGCCACGAGACAGGGGGGTAACAATGAG. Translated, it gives CATRQGGNNE. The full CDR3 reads CATRQGGNNEQFF.

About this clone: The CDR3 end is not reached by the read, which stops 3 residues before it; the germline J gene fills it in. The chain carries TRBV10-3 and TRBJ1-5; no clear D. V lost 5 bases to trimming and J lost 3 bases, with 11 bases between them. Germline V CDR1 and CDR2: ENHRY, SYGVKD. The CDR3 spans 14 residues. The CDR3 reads CAISLDGLNQPQHF. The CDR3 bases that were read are TGTGCCATCAGTCTGGACGGACTCAATCAGCCC.

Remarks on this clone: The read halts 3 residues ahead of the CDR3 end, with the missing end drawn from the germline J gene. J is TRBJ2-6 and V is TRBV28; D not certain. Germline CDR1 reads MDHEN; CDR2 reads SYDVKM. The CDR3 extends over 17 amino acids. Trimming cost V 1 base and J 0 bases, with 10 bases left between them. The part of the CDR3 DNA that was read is TGTGCCAGCAGTTTATCCCCAACAGTCTCTGGGGCCAACGTC. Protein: CASSLSPTVSGANV. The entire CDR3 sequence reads CASSLSPTVSGANVLTF.

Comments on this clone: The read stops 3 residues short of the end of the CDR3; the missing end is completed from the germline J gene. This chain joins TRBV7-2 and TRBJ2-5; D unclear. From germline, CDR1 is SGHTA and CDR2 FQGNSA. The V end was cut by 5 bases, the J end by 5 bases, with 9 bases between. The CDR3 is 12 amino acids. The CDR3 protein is CASSLVRETQYF. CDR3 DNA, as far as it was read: TGTGCCAGCAGCCTAGTGAGGGAGACC. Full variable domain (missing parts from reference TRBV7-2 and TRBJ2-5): GAGVSQSPSNKVTEKGKDVELRCDPISGHTALYWYRQSLGQGLEFLIYFQGNSAPDKSGLPSDRFSAERTGGSVSTLTIQRTQQEDSAVYLCASSLVRETQYFGPGTRLLVL.

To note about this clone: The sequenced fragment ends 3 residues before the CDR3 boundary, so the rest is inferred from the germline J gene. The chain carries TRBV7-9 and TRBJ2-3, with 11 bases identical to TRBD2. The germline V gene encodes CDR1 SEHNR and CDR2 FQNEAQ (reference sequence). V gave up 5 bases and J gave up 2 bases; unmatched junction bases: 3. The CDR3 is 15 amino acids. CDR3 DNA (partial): TGTGCCAGCAGCCCGGGACTAGCGGTCACAGATACG. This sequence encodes CASSPGLAVTDT. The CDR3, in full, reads CASSPGLAVTDTQYF. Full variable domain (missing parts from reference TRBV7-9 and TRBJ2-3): DTGVSQNPRHKITKRGQNVTFRCDPISEHNRLYWYRQTLGQGPEFLTYFQNEAQLEKSRLLSDRFSAERPKGSFSTLEIQRTEQGDSAMYLCASSPGLAVTDTQYFGPGTRLTVL.

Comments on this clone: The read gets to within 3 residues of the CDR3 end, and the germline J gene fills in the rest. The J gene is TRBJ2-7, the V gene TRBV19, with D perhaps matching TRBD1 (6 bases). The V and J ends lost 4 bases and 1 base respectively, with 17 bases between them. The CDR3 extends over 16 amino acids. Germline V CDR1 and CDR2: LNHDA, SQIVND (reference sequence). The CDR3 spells CASSTLGQIGSYEQYF. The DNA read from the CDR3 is TGTGCCAGTAGTACCCTTGGACAGATTGGGTCCTACGAG. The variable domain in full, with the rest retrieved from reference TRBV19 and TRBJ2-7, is DGGITQSPKYLFRKEGQNVTLSCEQNLNHDAMYWYRQDPGQGLRLIYYSQIVNDFQKGDIAEGYSVSREKKESFPLTVTSAQKNPTAFYLCASSTLGQIGSYEQYFGPGTRLTVT.

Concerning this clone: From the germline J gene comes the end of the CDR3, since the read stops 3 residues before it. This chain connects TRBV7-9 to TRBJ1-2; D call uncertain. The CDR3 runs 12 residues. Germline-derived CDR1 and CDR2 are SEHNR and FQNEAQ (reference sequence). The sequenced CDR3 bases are TGTGCCAGCAGCTATGGTAGCGGAGAC. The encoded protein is CASSYGSGD. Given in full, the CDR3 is CASSYGSGDYTF.

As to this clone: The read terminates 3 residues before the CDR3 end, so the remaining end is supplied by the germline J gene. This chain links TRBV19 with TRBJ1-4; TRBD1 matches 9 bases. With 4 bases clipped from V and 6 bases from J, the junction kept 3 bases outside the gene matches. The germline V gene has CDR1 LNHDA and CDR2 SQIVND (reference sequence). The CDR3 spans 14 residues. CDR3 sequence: CASSRGQGHEKLFF. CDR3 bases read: TGTGCCAGTAGTAGGGGACAGGGCCATGAAAAA.

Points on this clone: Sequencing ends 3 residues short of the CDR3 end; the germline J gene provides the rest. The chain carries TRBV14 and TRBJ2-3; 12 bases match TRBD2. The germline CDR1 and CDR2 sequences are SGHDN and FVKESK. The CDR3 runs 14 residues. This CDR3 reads CASSLASGGAPQYF. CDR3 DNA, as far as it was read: TGTGCCAGCAGTCTGGCTAGCGGGGGGGCCCCG.